The 12 T cell receptor beta chains below all came from one sample that was sequenced in a study of CD8+ T cells in alopecia areata. Isolated RNA was reverse transcribed into cDNA used as the sequencing template. Using immunoSEQ multiplex PCR, the repertoire was profiled, and TCRdb retains in-frame clones only, with some absent. The table lists tens of thousands of clones, around 45% of them singletons. Indicated treatment: oral pan-JAK inhibitor, 5-10 mg twice daily. This specimen was CD8+ T cells sorted from blood, taken at roughly week 36, from a patient treated with tofacitinib. These receptors originate from a human donor with alopecia areata.

The V and J genes are TRBV7-8 and TRBJ2-7; the D gene is possibly TRBD2 (7 bases). CDR3 length equals 16 residues. Trimming shortened V by 3 bases and J by 4 bases, and 19 bases separated the two germline ends. The germline V gene has CDR1 SGHVS and CDR2 FQNEAQ. The CDR3 is CASSFGGGVASYEQYF. CDR3 sequence (DNA): TGTGCCAGCAGCTTCGGAGGGGGGGTGGCGTCGTACGAGCAGTACTTC.

V gene TRBV27 combines with J gene TRBJ1-2, with D unresolved. Germline CDR1 reads MNHEY; CDR2 reads SMNVEV (reference sequence). The V gene lost 3 bases and the J gene lost 2 bases, with 13 bases spanning the gap. The CDR3 runs 15 residues. The CDR3: CASSFTRASNYGYTF. The CDR3 bases are TGTGCCAGCAGTTTCACTCGGGCAAGCAACTATGGCTACACCTTC.

This clone appeared a few times. The chain uses TRBV29-1 and TRBJ2-2, with D unclear. V dropped 6 bases and J dropped 7 bases, with 9 bases sitting between them. The germline V gene encodes CDR1 SQVTM and CDR2 ANQGSEA. The CDR3 runs 11 residues. The CDR3 coding sequence is TGCAGCGTCCAGGCGAGCGGGGAGCTGTTTTTT. Translating gives CSVQASGELFF.

The CDR3 nucleotides are TGTGCCACCAGCAGAGATAGGGCTGCCACCGGGGAGCTGTTTTTT. It yields the protein CATSRDRAATGELFF. The rearrangement joins TRBV15 to TRBJ2-2; D is undetermined. V lost 0 bases and J lost 4, with 9 bases in between. The germline CDR1 and CDR2 sequences are LNHNV and YYDKDF (reference sequence). The CDR3 covers 15 residues.

The chain employs TRBV29-1 and TRBJ2-7, with 9 positions matching TRBD2. CDR3 size: 19 residues. The germline V gene encodes CDR1 SQVTM and CDR2 ANQGSEA. V lost 0 bases, J lost 3 bases, and 18 bases stayed unmatched. The CDR3 loop reads CSVEDPTSGPRLGRYEQYF. The CDR3 DNA reads TGCAGCGTTGAAGATCCGACTAGCGGACCACGTTTGGGCCGCTACGAGCAGTACTTC.

This clone was counted between two and nine times. The rearrangement joins TRBV30 to TRBJ2-1; D could derive from TRBD1 or TRBD2 (6 bases each). The germline CDR1 and CDR2 sequences are GTSNPN and SVGIG (reference sequence). V lost 2 bases, J lost 4 bases, and 15 bases lay in between. The CDR3 covers 15 residues. The CDR3 bases are TGTGCCTGGAGTCCGGGGGCCCATATTTACAATGAGCAGTTCTTC. Protein product: CAWSPGAHIYNEQFF.

This clone was counted only a few times. The genes are TRBV7-8 and TRBJ2-3; 9 positions match TRBD2. V trimming: 2 bases; J trimming: 7 bases; junction bases outside the gene matches: 4. This CDR3 has 14 residues. CDR1 is SGHVS, CDR2 FQNEAQ, per germline. CDR3 DNA: TGTGCCAGCAGCTTATCTAGCGGGGTATATACGCAGTATTTT. Translation gives CASSLSSGVYTQYF.

The genes are TRBV29-1 and TRBJ2-3; TRBD2 aligns across 15 bases. Per germline, CDR1 SQVTM and CDR2 ANQGSEA. The CDR3 has 16 amino acids. The V gene end was trimmed by 3 bases and the J gene end by 3 bases; junction bases not matched to a gene: 4. CDR3: CSVEGLAGGGTDTQYF. DNA of the CDR3: TGCAGCGTTGAGGGACTAGCGGGAGGAGGGACAGATACGCAGTATTTT.

This clone was counted only a few times. V usage is TRBV29-1 and J usage is TRBJ2-7; 10 nucleotides line up with TRBD1. In germline, CDR1 is SQVTM, CDR2 ANQGSEA. The CDR3 spans 12 residues. V was pared by 6 bases and J by 4 bases, with 3 bases of the junction left unmatched. The CDR3 here is CSVTGGLYEQYF. Written as DNA, the CDR3 is TGCAGCGTGACAGGGGGCCTTTACGAGCAGTACTTC.

The genes are TRBV7-2 and TRBJ2-7; 8 bases agree with TRBD1. CDR1 and CDR2 (germline): SGHTA, FQGNSA. The trim removed 8 bases at V and 4 bases at J, leaving 4 bases unmatched. CDR3 length: 12 residues. The CDR3 sequence: CASGTGGYEQYF. DNA of the CDR3: TGTGCCAGCGGAACAGGGGGGTACGAGCAGTACTTC.

CDR3 residues: CSVEGRGGTRGEQFF. As DNA, the CDR3 is TGCAGCGTTGAAGGGCGGGGAGGGACCCGGGGTGAGCAGTTCTTC. The chain uses TRBV29-1 and TRBJ2-1; 7 bases map to TRBD2. The germline CDR1 and CDR2 sequences are SQVTM and ANQGSEA. The CDR3 has 15 amino acids. V trimming: 1 base; J trimming: 9 bases; junction bases outside the gene matches: 12.

The chain combines TRBV10-2 with TRBJ1-2, with a possible D match to TRBD1 (5 bases). CDR1 is WSHSY, CDR2 SAAADI, per germline. There are 15 residues in the CDR3. V was trimmed by 0 bases and J by 7 bases, leaving 15 bases between them. CDR3 in amino acids: CASSESARDQGGYTF. The CDR3 bases are TGCGCCAGCAGTGAGTCAGCGAGGGATCAGGGTGGCTACACCTTC.